This TCR beta chain was obtained from a study of blood T cell repertoires in COVID-19. CDR1 SEHNR and CDR2 FQNEAQ come from the germline V gene (reference sequence). The J segment lost 6 bases and the V segment lost 2 bases, leaving 9 bases of the junction unmatched. This CDR3 has 15 amino acids. TCRdb keeps only in-frame clones here, not all; method: immunoSEQ multiplex PCR. The sample comprises about 240,000 clones, around 84% of which are singletons, and more than 6.5% rests with the top ten. The V gene is TRBV7-9, the J gene TRBJ2-7, with 8 positions matching TRBD1. This TCR was sampled from a woman in her 70s with active or convalescent COVID-19. Sequencing was performed on peripheral blood. The CDR3 spells CASSLSAQGASEQYF. CDR3 nucleotides: TGTGCCAGCAGCTTAAGCGCCCAGGGGGCCAGCGAGCAGTACTTC.